This T cell receptor beta chain was recovered during a study of blood T cell repertoires in COVID-19. The wider study: The United States, Italy and Spain supplied acute and convalescent COVID-19 samples.

Donors were grouped by their self-reported clinical history. The assay was immunoSEQ multiplex PCR, and TCRdb's table has in-frame clones only and misses some. Altogether over 350,000 clones are present, about 88% being singletons, with the ten largest covering 0.9% to 1.5%. The CDR3 is 17 residues long. Germline V gene data show CDR1 as LGHNA and CDR2 as YSLEER. Trimming removed 8 bases from V and 2 bases from J; junction bases left unmatched: 17. The sequenced sample consisted of PBMCs or T cells enriched from blood (not recorded which). The V gene is TRBV4-3, the J gene TRBJ1-2, with 7 bases lining up with TRBD1. The sequence was collected from a woman younger than 35 who had recovered from COVID-19. The CDR3, as DNA: TGCGCCAGCGCTCCGGGACAGTTTGTTGTGGCAAACTATGGCTACACCTTC. Its translation: CASAPGQFVVANYGYTF.